This T cell receptor beta chain comes out of a study of PD-1 blockade in mismatch repair-deficient tumors. Some clones are missing from TCRdb's copy, which holds only in-frame ones; the method was immunoSEQ multiplex PCR. The data contain fewer than 100,000 clones, 81% of them seen just once; the ten biggest clones take up just over 2.5%. The germline V gene has CDR1 SGHVS and CDR2 FQNEAQ. Deletions cut 1 base from V and 0 bases from J, with 9 bases between. The CDR3 runs 15 residues. In its sample, this clone was seen once. This TCR came from an adult with mismatch repair-deficient cancer. This chain joins TRBV7-8 and TRBJ1-1; no firm D call. The sequenced sample was peripheral blood, obtained 12 weeks after starting pembrolizumab. The DNA for the CDR3 is TGTGCCAGCAGCTTAGTGCCACAGCTGAACACTGAAGCTTTCTTT. Protein sequence: CASSLVPQLNTEAFF.